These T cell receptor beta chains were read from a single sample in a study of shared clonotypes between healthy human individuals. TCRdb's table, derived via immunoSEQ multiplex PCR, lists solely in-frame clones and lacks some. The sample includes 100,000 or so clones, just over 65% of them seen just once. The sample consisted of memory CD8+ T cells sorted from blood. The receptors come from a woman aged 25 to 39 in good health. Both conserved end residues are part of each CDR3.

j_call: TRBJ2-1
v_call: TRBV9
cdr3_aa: CASSVDPSGSNEQFF

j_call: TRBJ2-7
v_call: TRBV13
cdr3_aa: CASSLEGDRTYEQYF

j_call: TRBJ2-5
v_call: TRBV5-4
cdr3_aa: CASSLGPGGVPETQYF

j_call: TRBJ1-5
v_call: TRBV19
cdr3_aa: CASSIGGNAGQPQHF

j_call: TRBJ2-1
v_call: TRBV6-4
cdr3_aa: CASSELANNEQFF

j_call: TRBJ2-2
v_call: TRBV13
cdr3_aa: CASSLYGTSGRYSGELFF

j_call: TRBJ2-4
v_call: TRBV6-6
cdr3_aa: CASSTPGWAAKNIQYF

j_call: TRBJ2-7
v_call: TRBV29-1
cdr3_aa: CSVEGTGQGVYEQYF

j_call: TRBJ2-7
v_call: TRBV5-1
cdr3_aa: CASSLGGPYYEQYF

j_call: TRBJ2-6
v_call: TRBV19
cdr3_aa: CASSHGLANVLTF

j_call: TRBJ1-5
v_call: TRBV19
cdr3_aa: CASSPRTGSEQPQHF

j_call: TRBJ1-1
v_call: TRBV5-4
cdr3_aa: CASSLGNQAFF

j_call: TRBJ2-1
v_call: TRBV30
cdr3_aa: CAWSVLPAGRGDEQFF

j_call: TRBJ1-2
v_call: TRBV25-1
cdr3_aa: CASSVTAVEQIGYTF

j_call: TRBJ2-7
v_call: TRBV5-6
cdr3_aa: CASSMTGRGEQYF